The 9 T cell receptor beta chains below were found in one sample sequenced in a study of vaccination and CD4 T cells after COVID-19. No antigen has been assigned to these receptors. Regarding treatment: approximately nine-day PBMC culture with coronavirus spike peptide pools or control peptides (ViraFEST assay). CD4+ T cells that had been cultured provided DNA sequenced with the Oncomine TCR Beta short-read assay. TCRdb re-called the PCR reads through MiXCR, storing one row per CDR3 protein. The table shows 9,500 to 11,000 distinct CDR3 sequences, with roughly 26% occurring only once. Sequenced here: CD4+ T cells from blood, cultured in vitro, sampled after SARS-CoV-2 vaccination. The source of these receptors is a human donor who had recovered from COVID-19.

The chain is built from TRBV11-3 and TRBJ2-3; D perhaps matches TRBD2 (5 bases). The CDR3 has 15 amino acids. V was pared by 2 bases and J by 4 bases, with 13 bases between. The germline CDR1 and CDR2 sequences are SGHNT and YENEEA. CDR3 loop: CASSLRQLGADTQYF. The DNA for the CDR3 is TGTGCCAGCAGCTTAAGGCAACTCGGGGCAGATACGCAGTATTTT. Variable domain in full (rest from reference TRBV11-3 and TRBJ2-3): EAGVVQSPRYKIIEKKQPVAFWCNPISGHNTLYWYLQNLGQGPELLIRYENEEAVDDSQLPKDRFSAERLKGVDSTLKIQPAELGDSAVYLCASSLRQLGADTQYFGPGTRLTVL.

This rearrangement joins TRBV10-3 to TRBJ1-1, with TRBD1 identical over 8 bases. The ends lost 2 bases at V and 7 bases at J; junction bases unmatched: 6. The germline V gene has CDR1 ENHRY and CDR2 SYGVKD. This CDR3 is built from 14 residues. The CDR3 protein is CAISEDQGANEAFF. The CDR3 DNA follows: TGTGCCATCAGTGAGGACCAGGGGGCGAATGAAGCTTTCTTT.

This chain connects TRBV19 to TRBJ1-1; possibly TRBD1 for D (5 bases). V was shortened by 3 bases and J by 0 bases, with 11 bases between the two germline ends. CDR1 is LNHDA and CDR2 is SQIVND in the germline V gene (reference sequence). The CDR3 has 15 amino acids. The DNA of the CDR3 is TGTGCCAGTAGTATCAGGGAGGGCCTGAACACTGAAGCTTTCTTT. Translation gives CASSIREGLNTEAFF.

By frequency in the sample, this clonotype is medium-sized. V and J are TRBV20-1 and TRBJ2-7; D possibly corresponds to TRBD2 (6 bases). Germline-derived CDR1 and CDR2 are DFQATT and SNEGSKA (reference sequence). V dropped 5 bases and J dropped 2 bases, with 10 bases sitting between them. The CDR3 is 12 residues long. Here the CDR3 reads CSARDSTYEQYF. The CDR3 bases are TGCAGTGCTCGGGACTCTACCTACGAGCAGTACTTC.

This clonotype was seen just once. The V and J genes are TRBV28 and TRBJ2-3; 7 bases agree with TRBD1. The CDR3 contains 14 residues. Germline V CDR1 and CDR2: MDHEN, SYDVKM. The ends lost 10 bases at V and 3 bases at J; junction bases unmatched: 10. CDR3 nucleotide sequence: TGTGCCACTATTGAGGGACAGTTGACAGATACGCAGTATTTT. Translating gives CATIEGQLTDTQYF.

This clonotype has more than one count but fewer than ten. The chain uses TRBV27 and TRBJ2-1; D remains ambiguous. V was trimmed by 4 bases and J by 2 bases, leaving 12 bases between them. The germline gives CDR1 MNHEY, CDR2 SMNVEV (reference sequence). This CDR3 contains 15 residues. The CDR3: CASSSTRSPYNEQFF. In DNA form, the CDR3 reads TGTGCCAGCAGTTCTACTCGGAGCCCCTACAATGAGCAGTTCTTC.

This clonotype has only a few counts. The chain joins TRBV28 to TRBJ1-2; D remains unclear. This CDR3 comprises 12 residues. Germline V gene sequence: CDR1 MDHEN, CDR2 SYDVKM. V was shortened by 1 base and J by 4 bases, with 4 bases between the two germline ends. CDR3 in amino acids: CASSLFSYGYTF. CDR3 DNA: TGTGCCAGCAGTTTATTTAGCTATGGCTACACCTTC.

This clonotype counts as medium-sized (0.01 to 0.1%). The chain carries TRBV6-1 and TRBJ2-7; no definite D call. The CDR3 sequence is 11 residues long. Trimming removed 4 bases at V and 3 bases at J, with 4 bases between. CDR1 and CDR2 from the germline V gene are MNHNS and SASEGT. The CDR3: CASSGVYEQYF. The CDR3 DNA is TGTGCCAGCAGTGGAGTCTACGAGCAGTACTTC.

Only a few counts were recorded for this clonotype. This chain uses TRBV20-1 with TRBJ2-3, with 9 bases matching TRBD1. Germline CDR1 is DFQATT and CDR2 is SNEGSKA (reference sequence). V was clipped by 1 base and J by 5 bases; unmatched bases: 4. There are 14 residues in the CDR3. The chain's CDR3 is CSARGGQGQDTQYF. The CDR3 nucleotides read TGCAGTGCTAGAGGGGGACAGGGTCAAGATACGCAGTATTTT.